The 14 T cell receptor beta chains given below trace back to one sample, sequenced in a study of T cells after posttransplantation cyclophosphamide (TCRdb year 2016). According to the study, the label for this sample's treatment or condition signals: high-dose cyclophosphamide on days +3 and +4 as single-agent GVHD prophylaxis. PTCy patients received busulfan and fludarabine conditioning, a related or unrelated marrow graft, and cyclophosphamide on days +3 and +4. The protocol used for the library was the immunoSEQ multiplex PCR assay. In TCRdb, the immuneACCESS table is reduced to in-frame sequences with V and J assigned. These tables do not hold every clone; where another copy was compared, an unresolved V gene accounts for under half, and the others remain unexplained. This sample has about 14,000 clones in the table, none counted a single time. The ten largest clones represent under 30% of the sample.

This specimen was PBMCs, taken around 1,200 days after allogeneic stem cell transplant with posttransplant cyclophosphamide. The receptors originated from a female patient in her thirties or forties who received an allogeneic stem cell transplant from a related donor, was CMV-positive, and had no GVHD. After a transplant, some of the T cells may come from the graft donor.

This clone was seen repeatedly, ten times or more. The chain recombines TRBV6-5 with TRBJ2-1, with 8 bases that match TRBD2. Looked up from germline, CDR1 is MNHEY and CDR2 is SVGAGI. The CDR3 length is 15 residues. Trimming removed 0 bases from V and 8 bases from J; junction bases left unmatched: 6. DNA of the CDR3: TGTGCCAGCAGTTACTCCCGGGGGGGAGGCCATGAGCAGTTCTTC. As protein: CASSYSRGGGHEQFF.

This clone was seen more than once but under ten times. V and J are TRBV6-5 and TRBJ2-7; TRBD2 is a possible D gene (5 bases). The germline V and J ends were trimmed by 2 bases and 2 bases, with 7 bases remaining between them. Germline CDR1 MNHEY, CDR2 SVGAGI. This CDR3 is 13 amino acids long. The CDR3 here is CASSYPGTYEQYF. In DNA form, the CDR3 reads TGTGCCAGCAGTTACCCGGGGACCTACGAGCAGTACTTC.

This clone was counted at least ten times. The chain recombines TRBV19 with TRBJ2-6, with TRBD1 as a possible D gene (5 bases). Germline V lookup: CDR1 LNHDA, CDR2 SQIVND (reference sequence). The length of the CDR3 is 15 residues. V lost 5 bases to trimming and J lost 0 bases, with 8 bases between them. CDR3 nucleotide sequence: TGTGCCAGTAGTGAGGACAACTCTGGGGCCAACGTCCTGACTTTC. Protein sequence: CASSEDNSGANVLTF.

This clone was observed at least ten times. The chain's CDR3 is CASSLVPGQNKPYGYTF. DNA for the CDR3: TGTGCCAGCAGCTTAGTTCCGGGACAGAATAAGCCCTATGGCTACACCTTC. V is TRBV7-9 and J is TRBJ1-2, with 7 bases identical to TRBD1. Per germline, CDR1 SEHNR and CDR2 FQNEAQ (reference sequence). J lost 4 bases, V lost 1 base, and 12 bases had no gene match. The CDR3 length is 17 residues.

This clone was counted ten times or more. This chain connects TRBV5-1 to TRBJ2-7, with a possible D match to TRBD2 (5 bases). The germline V gene has CDR1 SGHRS and CDR2 YFSETQ. The CDR3 covers 15 residues. V gave up 4 bases and J gave up 0 bases, with 14 bases separating them. The CDR3 region is CASSRRSGPSYEQYF. Here the CDR3 DNA reads TGCGCCAGCAGCCGGCGGAGCGGTCCCTCCTACGAGCAGTACTTC.

The chain couples TRBV5-1 to TRBJ2-3; 7 nucleotides agree with TRBD2. The germline gives CDR1 SGHRS, CDR2 YFSETQ. V shed 0 bases, J shed 2 bases, and the junction held 6 bases outside the gene matches. CDR3 length: 16 residues. The CDR3 loop reads CASSLVGGGSTDTQYF. For the CDR3, the DNA is TGCGCCAGCAGCTTGGTGGGCGGGGGATCCACAGATACGCAGTATTTT.

This clone was observed many times. The chain employs TRBV25-1 and TRBJ1-1; 7 positions agree with TRBD1. Unmatched junction bases numbered 0, after V lost 1 base and J lost 1 base. Germline CDR1 is MGHDK and CDR2 is SYGVNS. CDR3 length equals 14 residues. CDR3 sequence reads: CASSESGGNTEAFF. In DNA, the CDR3 is TGTGCCAGCAGTGAATCAGGGGGGAACACTGAAGCTTTCTTT.

This clone was seen repeatedly, ten times or more. The chain uses TRBV4-2 and TRBJ2-4; 7 bases agree with TRBD1. The CDR3 runs to 15 residues. Germline CDR1 is LGHNA and CDR2 is YNFKEQ. The V gene end was trimmed by 3 bases and the J gene end by 5 bases; junction bases not matched to a gene: 7. CDR3 in DNA: TGTGCCAGCAGCCACCCTGGACAGGATGAAAACATTCAGTACTTC. Translation gives CASSHPGQDENIQYF.

The sample holds a few counts of this clone. V usage is TRBV25-1 and J usage is TRBJ2-3; 9 bases agree with TRBD2. V shed 3 bases, J shed 4 bases, and the junction held 8 bases outside the gene matches. The length of the CDR3 is 16 residues. Per germline, CDR1 MGHDK and CDR2 SYGVNS. CDR3 region: CASSDRGLAGADTQYF. The CDR3 DNA reads TGTGCCAGCAGTGACCGGGGACTAGCTGGGGCAGATACGCAGTATTTT.

This clone occurred many times. The J gene is TRBJ2-2, the V gene TRBV7-9, with D unresolved. Germline lookup yields CDR1 SEHNR and CDR2 FQNEAQ (reference sequence). The CDR3 has 14 residues. V was pared by 1 base and J by 0 bases, with 3 bases between. The CDR3 protein is CASSLVSNTGELFF. For the CDR3, the DNA is TGTGCCAGCAGCTTAGTCTCGAACACCGGGGAGCTGTTTTTT.

This clone has a count of ten or more. This chain joins TRBV2 and TRBJ2-1; TRBD2 aligns across 7 bases. The junction had 6 bases not matched to a gene; V was cut back by 8 bases and J by 5 bases. CDR1 and CDR2 (germline): SNHLY, FYNNEI. This CDR3 region has 13 residues. CDR3 protein: CASEAGVNNEQFF. The DNA of the CDR3 is TGTGCCAGCGAGGCGGGGGTGAACAATGAGCAGTTCTTC.

J is TRBJ2-5 and V is TRBV14, with a tentative D call TRBD2 (5 bases). The V gene lost 3 bases and the J gene lost 5 bases, with 16 bases spanning the gap. CDR3 size: 15 residues. The V gene's germline CDR1 is SGHDN and CDR2 FVKESK. The CDR3 region has the DNA TGTGCCAGCAGCCATCGATTCGGGGTCGACGAGACCCAGTACTTC. It yields the protein CASSHRFGVDETQYF.

This clone occurred a few times. The rearrangement joins TRBV7-9 to TRBJ1-2; weak D call: TRBD1 (6 bases). The CDR3 covers 14 residues. V was pared by 6 bases and J by 4 bases, with 15 bases between. The V gene's germline CDR1 is SEHNR and CDR2 FQNEAQ (reference sequence). The CDR3 coding sequence is TGTGCCAGCAGGCCTACAGGGTTCAGCTATGGCTACACCTTC. It yields the protein CASRPTGFSYGYTF.

In its sample, this clone was seen many times. The CDR3: CASSPEGSTEAFF. The CDR3 DNA sequence: TGTGCCAGCAGCCCGGAGGGGTCCACTGAAGCTTTCTTT. The V gene is TRBV7-9, the J gene TRBJ1-1; D perhaps matches TRBD1 (5 bases). Trimming stripped 5 bases from V and 4 bases from J, with 11 bases between. This CDR3 has 13 residues. CDR1 and CDR2 from the germline V gene are SEHNR and FQNEAQ (reference sequence).